The source of this T cell receptor (beta chain) is a study of T cell repertoires in cytomegalovirus infection. Study outcomes and limitations: HLA-C-restricted TCR beta clonotypes specific for CMV led the ex vivo response. There were carriers of CMV plus the relevant HLA, and cumulative public TCR beta family frequency identified them.

On this clonotype: Its specificity is unknown.

The germline V gene has CDR1 SGHAT and CDR2 FQNNGV. The CDR3 extends over 15 amino acids. V shed 8 bases and J shed 3 bases, with 20 bases lying between them. MiXCR was run by TCRdb on the reads, yielding one entry per CDR3 protein. Of about 740,000 distinct CDR3 sequences in the sample, 30% to 40% were seen once. The source is a human donor in good health (CMV status not recorded). Some clones in this sample may be carry-over from other donors' samples. Sequenced material: cultured PBMCs, taken from culture after CMV antigen stimulation. The chain uses TRBV11-2 and TRBJ2-7, with unresolved D. In DNA, the CDR3 is TGTGCCAGCTCCCGAGCCCCTTCTGGGGACTACGAGCAGTACTTC. Its protein is CASSRAPSGDYEQYF.